This TCR beta chain was recorded in a study of CD8 T cells in Susac syndrome. Study-wide results and limits: That the number of individuals in its TCR sequencing and HLA analysis was relatively small was acknowledged by the study.

Sequencing of TCR beta was performed on blood CD8+ T cells and on blood CD4+ T cells. Treatment-naive patients with stable or active relapsing-remitting disease served as multiple sclerosis controls. Germline loops: CDR1 MGHDK, CDR2 SYGVNS. V gave up 0 bases and J gave up 8 bases, with 10 bases separating them. The length of the CDR3 is 13 residues. This clonotype was observed a single time. Its antigen is not identified. An input of roughly 0.5 to 1 ug of RNA was subjected to reverse transcription using random hexamers. By means of immunoSEQ multiplex PCR, TCR beta CDR3 spanning 54 Vbeta and 13 Jbeta underwent amplification. Via MiXCR, TCRdb re-called the immunoSEQ multiplex PCR reads, giving one row per CDR3 protein. This sample has some 220,000 distinct CDR3 sequences, with 95% found just once.

Sequencing input: CD4+ T cells from PBMCs. This receptor was obtained from a human donor with multiple sclerosis. The rearrangement joins TRBV25-1 to TRBJ1-2; no clear D gene. The CDR3 region is CASSEYRGGGYTF. The DNA for the CDR3 is TGTGCCAGCAGTGAATATCGGGGAGGCGGCTACACCTTC.